A single sample is the source of the 10 T cell receptor beta chains below, sequenced in a study of tumor and adjacent non-tumor tissue in lung cancer. The template was RNA from unsorted bulk tissue. Three rounds of nested PCR, following a modified ARM-PCR protocol, produced the TCRbeta library. TCRdb re-derived calls from the multiplex PCR reads in MiXCR, one entry per CDR3 protein. The sample lists around 140,000 distinct CDR3 sequences, around 67% occurring once. The specimen sequenced was lung tumor tissue. The receptors derive from a man in his sixties with small cell lung cancer.

A remark on this clonotype: A read error is possible here, since a much larger clone lies one base away. The chain is built from TRBV6-1 and TRBJ1-5, with TRBD1 as a possible D gene (6 bases). CDR3 size: 13 residues. Between the trimmed V and J ends, which lost 4 bases and 5 bases, there was a span of 9 bases. Looked up from germline, CDR1 is MNHNS and CDR2 is SASEGT. The CDR3 here is CASSVEGDQPQHF. The CDR3, as DNA: TGTGCCAGCAGTGTGGAGGGGGATCAGCCCCAGCATTTT.

As to this clonotype: One junction end does not reproduce the germline sequence, and a read error may be involved. The CDR3 coding sequence is TGTGCCAGCACCTATGCGGTTTCTAGCACAGATACGCAGTGTTTT. It yields the protein CASTYAVSSTDTQCF. V is TRBV7-9 and J is TRBJ2-3, with TRBD2 as a possible D gene (5 bases). The CDR3 is 15 amino acids. Germline CDR1 is SEHNR and CDR2 is FQNEAQ (reference sequence).

This clonotype was recorded a few times. The gene calls are TRBV20-1 and TRBJ1-6, with TRBD1 matching 8 bases. The V segment lost 0 bases and the J segment 7 bases; nucleotides outside the gene matches: 2. This CDR3 spans 14 amino acids. Germline V gene sequence: CDR1 DFQATT, CDR2 SNEGSKA (reference sequence). CDR3 bases: TGCAGTGCTAGAGAAAGGACAGGGAATTCACCCCTCCACTTT. Its protein product is CSARERTGNSPLHF.

There are a few counts of this clonotype. This sequence joins TRBV7-8 and TRBJ1-2; 8 nucleotides line up with TRBD1. V was pared by 4 bases and J by 0 bases, with 7 bases of the junction left unmatched. The germline gives CDR1 SGHVS, CDR2 FQNEAQ. The CDR3 is 16 amino acids. CDR3 in amino acids: CASSSPGQGANYGYTF. For the CDR3, the DNA is TGTGCCAGCAGCTCACCTGGACAGGGAGCTAACTATGGCTACACCTTC.

Concerning this clonotype: Given a much more abundant clone one base away, this may be a read error. The gene calls are TRBV11-3 and TRBJ2-5; no definite D call. The germline V and J ends were trimmed by 1 base and 4 bases, with 7 bases remaining between them. The CDR3 has 13 residues. CDR1 is SGHNT, CDR2 YENEEA, per germline. In DNA, the CDR3 is TGTGCCAGCAGCTTAGGTCTGTCAGAGACCCAGTACTTC. Translated, it gives CASSLGLSETQYF.

Regarding this clonotype: A read error may account for a junction end that differs from germline. In DNA form, the CDR3 reads TGCAGTGCTAAGCGCGGGAGGTTTTGGTACATTGAGCAGTTCTTC. Protein sequence: CSAKRGRFWYIEQFF. The chain carries TRBV20-1 and TRBJ2-1, with 8 bases lining up with TRBD2. Germline V lookup: CDR1 DFQATT, CDR2 SNEGSKA (reference sequence). CDR3 length: 15 amino acids.

Notes on this clonotype: At one end, the junction sequence differs from germline, possibly due to a read error. The chain employs TRBV24-1 and TRBJ2-3, with D perhaps matching TRBD2 (6 bases). Germline CDR1 is KGHDR and CDR2 is SFDVKD. The length of the CDR3 is 15 residues. CDR3 coding DNA: TGTACCACCAGTGGCGGCCGGGACTCCACCTATACGCAGTATTTT. Translated, it gives CTTSGGRDSTYTQYF.

This clonotype came up once. This chain joins TRBV5-1 and TRBJ2-2; 9 bases align to TRBD2. The germline V gene encodes CDR1 SGHRS and CDR2 YFSETQ. This CDR3 has 19 amino acids. The J segment lost 3 bases and the V segment lost 1 base, leaving 13 bases of the junction unmatched. This CDR3 is CASSLRGTSRIWDTGELFF. The DNA of the CDR3 is TGCGCCAGCAGCTTGAGAGGGACTAGCAGGATATGGGACACCGGGGAGCTGTTTTTT.

Concerning this clonotype: A much larger clone differs from this one at a single base, so this may be a read error. The chain links TRBV20-1 to TRBJ2-7, with D perhaps given as TRBD1 or TRBD2 (5 bases each). The CDR3 spans 19 residues. CDR1 DFQATT and CDR2 SNEGSKA come from the germline V gene (reference sequence). The CDR3 region has the DNA TGCGGTGCTAGAGCCCGAGACCGGGACCTCAACCATTTTACCTACGAGCAGTACTTC. Amino acids: CGARARDRDLNHFTYEQYF.

With regard to this clonotype: Its ends do not fully match the called genes, so a read error is possible. V is TRBV29-1 and J is TRBJ1-4; 7 bases align to TRBD1. Germline V gene sequence: CDR1 SQVTM, CDR2 ANQGSEA. This CDR3 is 14 amino acids long. The CDR3 loop reads CSVRTGTAVEKLLF. Written as DNA, the CDR3 is TGCAGCGTTCGAACTGGGACAGCAGTTGAAAAACTGCTTTTT.